The entry below describes one TCR beta chain. Antigen unknown. The germline gene is not matched at one end of the junction; a read error may be the cause. Sequencing was performed with immunoSEQ multiplex PCR; in TCRdb, only in-frame clones are kept and a portion is missing. Found here are about 30,000 clones, about four fifths of them singletons; the top ten hold under 1.4%. The record originates from a study of T cells in narcolepsy. Study at large: Patients with NT1 or NT2 and healthy control donors were enrolled. Overall study findings and caveats: Autoreactive clonotypes reportedly recurred in blood of same and different patients, not controls. Comparing one patient's CSF and blood CD4+ clonotypes highlighted HCRT- and TRIB2-specific autoreactive clonotypes. In some patient and control memory CD4+ samples, autoreactive clones were absent.

This CDR3 is built from 14 residues. The germline V gene has CDR1 MNHEY and CDR2 SVGAGI. The chain uses TRBV6-5 and TRBJ1-6, with a possible D match to TRBD1 (6 bases). The sequence derives from a human donor with narcolepsy. The specimen was CD45RA- memory CD4+ T cells from PBMCs. The CDR3 DNA follows: TGTACCAGCAGTTACGCCAGGGGCAATTCACCCCTCCACTTT. Encoded protein: CTSSYARGNSPLHF.